This T cell receptor beta chain derives from a study of Ad26.COV2.S vaccination and SARS-CoV-2 variants (dated by TCRdb to the early 2020s). Looking at the study overall: Donors in the vaccine arm were drawn from COV1001, a multicentre, randomized, double-blind, placebo-controlled phase I-IIa trial testing Ad26.COV2.S in healthy adults. Ad26.COV2.S was administered intramuscularly at 5 x 10^10 or 1 x 10^11 viral particles, either as a single shot or as two shots given 56 days apart. A total of around 32 samples were included in the TCR-sequenced set, comprising some 20 Ad26.COV2.S vaccine recipients, 5 placebo recipients and 8 SARS-CoV-2 convalescent individuals. Investigators did not know the trial group allocation while performing experiments and assessing outcomes. The specificity and breadth of SARS-CoV-2-reactive T cell receptors after Ad26.COV2.S vaccination were assessed by TCRbeta repertoire sequencing. Trial participants were randomized into five groups of five, in which low-dose or high-dose Ad26.COV2.S was given once or twice, or placebo was given on both occasions. General conclusions and limits of the study: Compared with placebo recipients, Ad26.COV2.S recipients showed higher spike-specific TCR breadth (P = 0.0014). Non-spike TCR breadth was comparable between vaccine and placebo recipients, consistent with the vaccine containing only spike. According to the authors, total T cell responses may have been underestimated by the TCR breadth and depth analyses. Substantial breadth of spike-specific CD8+ and CD4+ T cell responses was reported after vaccination. The study lacked the statistical power to compare responses across vaccine doses or regimens.

Trimming costs V 1 base and J 13 bases, and their ends lie 10 bases apart. The CDR3 spans 12 residues, from the cysteine through the phenylalanine. Here the CDR3 DNA is all that survives: 36 bases in frame from base 1. The germline V gene encodes CDR1 MGHRA and CDR2 YSYEKL. Interpreted using the paper, the treatment or condition label stands for: roughly 20 received Ad26.COV2.S at low or high dose, single or two shots; about 5 received placebo; per-sample allocation not given. Repertoires of vaccine and placebo recipients were sequenced from samples taken on day 63 after the first injection. In Cohort 1b, roughly 25 adults aged 18-55 years were enrolled at a single site in Boston, USA, between 29 July and 7 August 2020. Ad26.COV2.S was a replication-incompetent adenovirus type 26 vector expressing a prefusion-stabilized SARS-CoV-2 spike protein from the original Wuhan strain. The immunoSEQ Assay was the method used to sequence TCRbeta CDR3 regions. After extraction, genomic DNA underwent amplification by bias-controlled multiplex PCR, followed by high-throughput sequencing. Under the source paper's analysis protocol: To quantify the absolute abundance of every unique TCRbeta CDR3 region, sequences were collapsed and filtered. T cell fraction was estimated by normalizing TCRbeta template counts to usable DNA, with usable DNA measured through amplification of reference genes found in all nucleated cells. Repertoire TCRs were annotated as SARS-CoV-2-specific by exact matching of V gene, CDR3 amino acid sequence and J gene to a known reactive TCR set. The reference SARS-CoV-2 TCR set was obtained from MIRA and was filtered for enrichment in COVID-19-positive ImmuneCODE repertoires, whereby public or cross-reactive TCRs were removed. Using the MIRA antigens, annotated TCRs were further analysed by specific ORF or by position within an ORF. Breadth was defined as the number of annotated unique rearrangements divided by the total number of unique productive rearrangements, and depth was defined as the summed frequency of the annotated unique rearrangements. Group comparisons of TCR breadth used two-sided Wilcoxon rank-sum tests. Imported from immuneACCESS, the table was reduced by TCRdb to in-frame sequences with V and J called. These copies leave out some clones; in studies compared against another copy, an unresolved V gene accounts for under half, and the cause of the remainder is not known. V and J calls and clone size are those listed in that table; D and trimming were worked out from the DNA. The sample table records approximately 360,000 clones; around four fifths of these occur just once. Approximately 7.8% of the sample goes to the ten largest clones.

As concerns this clone: Its antigen remains unidentified. One base away there is no much larger clone; base qualities are not given.

The specimen was peripheral blood, collected in a trial of Ad26.COV2.S vaccine versus placebo. The receptor was isolated from a person aged 18 to 65 who received the Ad26.COV2.S COVID-19 vaccine or a placebo. The chain couples TRBV4-1 to TRBJ1-4; the D gene assignment is ambiguous. The bases read TGCGCCAGCAGCCAAGCATCGGACTTACTGTTTTTT. This translates into CASSQASDLLFF.